The source of this TCR beta chain is a study of cytomegalovirus exposure and HLA in healthy donors. Study-wide background: Earlier, 90 million to 140 million unique TCR beta sequences were recovered from around 190 million T cells by an analysis.

A multiplex PCR was run with 60 Vbeta primers and 13 Jbeta primers. Assay: immunoSEQ multiplex PCR; the TCRdb copy retains only in-frame clones and omits some. The profile shows more than 95,000 clones, around 81% of them singletons. This CDR3 is built from 13 residues. Germline V gene data show CDR1 as MDHEN and CDR2 as SYDVKM. The ends were cut back, 9 bases at V and 4 bases at J, with 15 bases in the middle. This clonotype originated in a female donor in good health and CMV-seronegative. Sequenced input: PBMCs. The chain links TRBV28 to TRBJ2-5; D unresolved. The CDR3 DNA is TGTGCCAGTATTACTCGAAAAAGAGAGACCCAGTACTTC. Protein sequence: CASITRKRETQYF. Drawing the rest from reference TRBV28 and TRBJ2-5, the complete variable domain is DVKVTQSSRYLVKRTGEKVFLECVQDMDHENMFWYRQDPGLGLRLIYFSYDVKMKEKGDIPEGYSVSREKKERFSLILESASTNQTSMYLCASITRKRETQYFGPGTRLLVL.